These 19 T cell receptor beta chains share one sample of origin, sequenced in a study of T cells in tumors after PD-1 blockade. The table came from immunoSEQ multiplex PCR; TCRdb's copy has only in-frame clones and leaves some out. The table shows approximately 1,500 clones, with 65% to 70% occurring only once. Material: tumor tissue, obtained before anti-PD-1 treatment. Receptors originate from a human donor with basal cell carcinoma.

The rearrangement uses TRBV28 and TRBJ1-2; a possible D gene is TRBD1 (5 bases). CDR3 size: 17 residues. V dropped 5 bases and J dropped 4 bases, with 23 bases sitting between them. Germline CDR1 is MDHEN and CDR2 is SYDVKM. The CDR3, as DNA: TGTGCCAGCAGTCCACTACCGACCGGGACGACGTTCTATGGCTACACCTTC. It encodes CASSPLPTGTTFYGYTF.

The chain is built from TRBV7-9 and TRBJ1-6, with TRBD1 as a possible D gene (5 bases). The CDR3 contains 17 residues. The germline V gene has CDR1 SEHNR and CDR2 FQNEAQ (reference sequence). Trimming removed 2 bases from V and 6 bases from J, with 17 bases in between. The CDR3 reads CASSLFVGGDGNSPLHF. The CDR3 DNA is TGTGCCAGCAGCTTATTTGTGGGGGGGGATGGTAATTCACCCCTCCACTTT.

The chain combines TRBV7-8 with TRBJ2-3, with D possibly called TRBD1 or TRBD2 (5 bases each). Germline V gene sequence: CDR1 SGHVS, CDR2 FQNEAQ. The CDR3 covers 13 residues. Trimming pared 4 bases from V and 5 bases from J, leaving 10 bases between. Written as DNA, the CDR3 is TGTGCCAGCAGCTGGGGGAACGAAGATACGCAGTATTTT. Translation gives CASSWGNEDTQYF. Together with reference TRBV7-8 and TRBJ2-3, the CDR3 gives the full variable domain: GAGVSQSPRYKVAKRGQDVALRCDPISGHVSLFWYQQALGQGPEFLTYFQNEAQLDKSGLPSDRFFAERPEGSVSTLKIQRTQQEDSAVYLCASSWGNEDTQYFGPGTRLTVL.

CDR3: CASSSPRLGRYNSPLHF. As DNA, the CDR3 is TGTGCCAGCAGCTCTCCCCGATTGGGCAGGTATAATTCACCCCTCCACTTT. The rearrangement joins TRBV9 to TRBJ1-6; D is undetermined. CDR3 length equals 17 residues. V lost 4 bases to trimming and J lost 4 bases, with 18 bases between them. The germline V gene has CDR1 SGDLS and CDR2 YYNGEE.

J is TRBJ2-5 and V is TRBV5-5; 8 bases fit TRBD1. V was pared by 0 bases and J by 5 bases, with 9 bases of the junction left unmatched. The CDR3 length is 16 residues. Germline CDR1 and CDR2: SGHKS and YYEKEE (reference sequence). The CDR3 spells CASSLDFSGGGETQYF. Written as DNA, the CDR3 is TGTGCCAGCAGCTTGGATTTTTCAGGGGGCGGGGAGACCCAGTACTTC.

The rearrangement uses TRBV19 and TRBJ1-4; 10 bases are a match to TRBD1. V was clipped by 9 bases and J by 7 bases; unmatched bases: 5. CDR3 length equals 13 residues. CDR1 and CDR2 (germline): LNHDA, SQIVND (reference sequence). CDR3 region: CASMDRGVEKLFF. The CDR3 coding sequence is TGTGCCAGCATGGACAGGGGGGTTGAAAAACTGTTTTTT.

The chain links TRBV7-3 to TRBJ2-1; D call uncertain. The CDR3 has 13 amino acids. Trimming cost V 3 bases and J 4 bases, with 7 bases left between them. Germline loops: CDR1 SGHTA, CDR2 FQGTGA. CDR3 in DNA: TGTGCCAGCAGCTTCGGACGGTACAATGAGCAGTTCTTC. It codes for CASSFGRYNEQFF.

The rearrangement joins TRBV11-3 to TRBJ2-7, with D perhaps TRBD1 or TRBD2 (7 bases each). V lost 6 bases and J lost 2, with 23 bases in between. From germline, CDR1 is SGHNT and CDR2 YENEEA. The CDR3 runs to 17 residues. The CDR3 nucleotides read TGTGCCAGCAGGTTGCCCTTAGGCAGGGGGGGAACCTACGAGCAGTACTTC. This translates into CASRLPLGRGGTYEQYF.

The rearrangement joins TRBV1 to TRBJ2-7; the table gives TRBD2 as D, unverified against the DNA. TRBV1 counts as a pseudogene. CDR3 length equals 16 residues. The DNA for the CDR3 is TGCACCAGCAGCCCTCGGACTAGCACAATGTACTACGAGCAGTACTTC. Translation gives CTSSPRTSTMYYEQYF.

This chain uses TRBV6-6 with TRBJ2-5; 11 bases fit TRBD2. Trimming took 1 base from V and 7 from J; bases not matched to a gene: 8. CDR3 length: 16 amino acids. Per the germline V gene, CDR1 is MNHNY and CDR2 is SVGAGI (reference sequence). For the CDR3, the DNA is TGTGCCAGCAGTTACTTGACTAGCGGGGCGGGGGGGACCCAGTACTTC. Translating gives CASSYLTSGAGGTQYF.

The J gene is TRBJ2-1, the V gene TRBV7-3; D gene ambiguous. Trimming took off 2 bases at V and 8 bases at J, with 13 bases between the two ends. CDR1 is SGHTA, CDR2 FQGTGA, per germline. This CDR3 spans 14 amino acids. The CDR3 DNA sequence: TGTGCCAGCAGCTTAGACGGGCCCCTGGATGAGCAGTTCTTC. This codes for CASSLDGPLDEQFF. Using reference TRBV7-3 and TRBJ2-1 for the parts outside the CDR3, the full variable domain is GAGVSQTPSNKVTEKGKYVELRCDPISGHTALYWYRQSLGQGPEFLIYFQGTGAADDSGLPNDRFFAVRPEGSVSTLKIQRTERGDSAVYLCASSLDGPLDEQFFGPGTRLTVL.

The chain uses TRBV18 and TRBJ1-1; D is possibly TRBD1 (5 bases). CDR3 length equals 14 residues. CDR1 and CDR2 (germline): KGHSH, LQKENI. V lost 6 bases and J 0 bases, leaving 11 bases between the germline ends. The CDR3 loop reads CASSTGTMNTEAFF. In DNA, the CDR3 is TGTGCCAGCTCCACCGGGACCATGAACACTGAAGCTTTCTTT.

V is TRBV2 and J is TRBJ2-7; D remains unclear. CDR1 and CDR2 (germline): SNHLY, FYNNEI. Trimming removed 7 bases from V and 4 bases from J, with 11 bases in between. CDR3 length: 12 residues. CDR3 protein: CASTTDGYEQYF. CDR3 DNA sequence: TGTGCCAGCACCACGGACGGGTACGAGCAGTACTTC.

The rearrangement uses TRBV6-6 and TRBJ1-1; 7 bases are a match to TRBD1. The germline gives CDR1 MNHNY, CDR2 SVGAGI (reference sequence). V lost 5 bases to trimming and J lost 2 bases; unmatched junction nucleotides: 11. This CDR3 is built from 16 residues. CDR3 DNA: TGTGCCAGCAGTCGAGGGGAGGGGGCAACAAACACTGAAGCTTTCTTT. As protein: CASSRGEGATNTEAFF.

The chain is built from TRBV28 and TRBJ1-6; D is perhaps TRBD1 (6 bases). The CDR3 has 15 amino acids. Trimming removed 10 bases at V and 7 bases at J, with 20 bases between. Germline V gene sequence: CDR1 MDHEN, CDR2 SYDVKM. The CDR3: CATETPQGNNSPLHF. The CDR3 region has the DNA TGTGCCACCGAGACCCCACAGGGAAACAATTCACCCCTCCACTTT.

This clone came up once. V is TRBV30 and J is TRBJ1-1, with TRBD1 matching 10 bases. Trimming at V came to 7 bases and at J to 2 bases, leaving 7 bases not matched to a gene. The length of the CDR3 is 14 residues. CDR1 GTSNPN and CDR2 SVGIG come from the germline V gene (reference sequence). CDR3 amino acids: CASRTGGYNTEAFF. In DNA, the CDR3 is TGTGCCTCGCGGACAGGGGGTTATAACACTGAAGCTTTCTTT.

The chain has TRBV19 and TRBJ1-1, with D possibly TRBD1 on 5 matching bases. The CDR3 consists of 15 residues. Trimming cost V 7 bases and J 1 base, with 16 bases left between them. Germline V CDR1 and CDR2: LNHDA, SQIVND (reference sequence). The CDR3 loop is CASTRPGRGNTEAFF. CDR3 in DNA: TGTGCCAGTACGCGTCCGGGACGGGGGAACACTGAAGCTTTCTTT.

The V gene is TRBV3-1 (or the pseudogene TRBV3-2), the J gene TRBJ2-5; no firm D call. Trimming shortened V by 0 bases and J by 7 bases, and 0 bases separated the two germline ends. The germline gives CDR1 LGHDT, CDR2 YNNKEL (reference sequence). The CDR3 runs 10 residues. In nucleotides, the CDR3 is TGTGCCAGCAGCCAAGAGACCCAGTACTTC. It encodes CASSQETQYF.

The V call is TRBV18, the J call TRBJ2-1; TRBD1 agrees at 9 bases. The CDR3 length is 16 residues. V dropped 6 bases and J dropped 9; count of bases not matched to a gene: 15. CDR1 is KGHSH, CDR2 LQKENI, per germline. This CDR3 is CASSTFPGQGSGEQFF. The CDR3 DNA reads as TGTGCCAGCTCGACCTTTCCGGGACAGGGATCTGGTGAGCAGTTCTTC.